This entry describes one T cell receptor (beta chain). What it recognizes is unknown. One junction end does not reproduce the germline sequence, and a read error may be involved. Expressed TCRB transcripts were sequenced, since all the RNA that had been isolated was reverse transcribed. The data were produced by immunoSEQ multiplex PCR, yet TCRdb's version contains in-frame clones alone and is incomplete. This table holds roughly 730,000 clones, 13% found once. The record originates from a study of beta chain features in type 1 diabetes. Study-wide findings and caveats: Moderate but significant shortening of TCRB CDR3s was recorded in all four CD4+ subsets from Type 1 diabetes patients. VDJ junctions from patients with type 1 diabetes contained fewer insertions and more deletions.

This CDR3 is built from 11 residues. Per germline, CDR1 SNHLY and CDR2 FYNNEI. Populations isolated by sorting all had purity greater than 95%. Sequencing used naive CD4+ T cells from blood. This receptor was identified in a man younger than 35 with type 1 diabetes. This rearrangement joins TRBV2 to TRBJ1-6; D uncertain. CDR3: CASSEEGLSYF. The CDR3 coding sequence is TGTGCCAGCAGTGAAGAGGGTCTTTCGTACTTT.